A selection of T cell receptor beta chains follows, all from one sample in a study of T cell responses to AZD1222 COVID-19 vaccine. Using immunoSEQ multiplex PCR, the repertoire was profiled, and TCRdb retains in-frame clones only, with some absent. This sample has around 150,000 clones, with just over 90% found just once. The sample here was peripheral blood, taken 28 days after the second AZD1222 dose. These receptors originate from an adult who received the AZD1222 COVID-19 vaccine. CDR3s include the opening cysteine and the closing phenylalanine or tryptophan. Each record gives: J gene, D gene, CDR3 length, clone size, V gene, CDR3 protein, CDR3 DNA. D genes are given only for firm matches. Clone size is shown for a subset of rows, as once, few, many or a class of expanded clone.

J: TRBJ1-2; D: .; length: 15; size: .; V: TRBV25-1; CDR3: CASSEYGVAPYGYTF; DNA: TGTGCCAGCAGTGAATATGGGGTAGCGCCCTATGGCTACACCTTC
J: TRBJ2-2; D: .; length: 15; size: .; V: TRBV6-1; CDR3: CASSEGEGFTGELFF; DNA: TGTGCCAGCAGTGAAGGAGAGGGATTCACCGGGGAGCTGTTTTTT
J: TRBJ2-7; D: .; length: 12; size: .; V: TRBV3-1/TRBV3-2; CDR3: CASSHSSYEQYF; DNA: TGTGCCAGCAGCCACAGCTCCTACGAGCAGTACTTC
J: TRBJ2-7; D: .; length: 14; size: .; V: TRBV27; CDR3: CASSPAGGRYEQYF; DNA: TGTGCCAGCAGTCCCGCCGGGGGTCGCTACGAGCAGTACTTC
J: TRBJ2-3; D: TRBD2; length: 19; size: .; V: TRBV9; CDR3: CASSVGASGIPSTRDTQYF; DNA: TGTGCCAGCAGCGTAGGGGCTAGCGGGATACCCTCCACCCGAGATACGCAGTATTTT
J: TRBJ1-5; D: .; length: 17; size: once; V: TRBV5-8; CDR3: CASSLRRGNENNQPQHF; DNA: TGTGCCAGCAGCTTGAGACGGGGGAATGAGAACAATCAGCCCCAGCATTTT
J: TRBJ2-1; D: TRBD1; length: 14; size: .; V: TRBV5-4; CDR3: CASSQGQWGLEQFF; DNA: TGTGCCAGCAGCCAGGGACAGTGGGGGTTAGAGCAGTTCTTC
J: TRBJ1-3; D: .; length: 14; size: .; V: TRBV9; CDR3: CASSREPGTSGIYF; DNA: TGTGCCAGCAGCCGAGAACCGGGAACGAGTGGCATATATTTT
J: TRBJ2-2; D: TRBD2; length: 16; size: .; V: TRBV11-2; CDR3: CASSPRASGRAGELFF; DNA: TGTGCCAGCAGCCCCAGGGCTAGCGGGAGAGCCGGGGAGCTGTTTTTT
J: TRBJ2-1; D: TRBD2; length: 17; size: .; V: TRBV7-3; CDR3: CASSPLSGASSYNEQFF; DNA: TGTGCCAGCAGCCCTCTCAGCGGGGCTAGCTCCTACAATGAGCAGTTCTTC
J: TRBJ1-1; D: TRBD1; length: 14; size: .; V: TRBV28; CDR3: CASILQGARTEAFF; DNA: TGTGCCAGCATATTACAGGGGGCGAGGACTGAAGCTTTCTTT